Here is one T cell receptor (beta chain) with its context. Original handling: Researchers report that nucleated cell counts were estimated from reference gene primer amplification. Assay used: immunoSEQ multiplex PCR; TCRdb lists only in-frame clones, some missing. D and trimming were read from the DNA, whereas the V and J calls and clone size are those reported in that table. This repertoire shows some 200,000 clones, roughly 90% found once; its top ten account for 0.75% to 0.95%. The sample is drawn from a study of blood T cell repertoires in COVID-19. Background on the study: The United States, Italy and Spain provided the acute and convalescent COVID-19 samples.

The CDR3 contains 14 residues. Trimming stripped 4 bases from V and 1 base from J, with 10 bases between. The V gene's germline CDR1 is MNHEY and CDR2 SMNVEV (reference sequence). Sequenced input: peripheral blood. This sequence joins TRBV27 and TRBJ2-5, with no clear D. The clonotype was recovered from a woman in her 70s with acute or convalescent COVID-19. CDR3 sequence: CASSSRSSQETQYF. The DNA of the CDR3 is TGTGCCAGCAGTTCCCGCAGTTCCCAAGAGACCCAGTACTTC.